The 26 T cell receptor beta chains reported below all come from one sample, sequenced in a study of T cells expressing NK-cell markers. TCRdb re-called the 5' RACE reads; one entry per CDR3 protein, DNA not given. The sample totals about 370,000 distinct CDR3 sequences. Sample: blood T cells: a sorted CD56 or NKG2C T cell subset, CD4+ or CD8+ T cells, or bulk PBMC T cells (not recorded which). The receptors were sampled from a woman in her fifties or sixties in good health.

V gene TRBV27 combines with J gene TRBJ1-5; lacking DNA, the TRBD1 call made by TCRdb goes unchecked. Germline V gene lookup returns CDR1 MNHEY and CDR2 SMNVEV (reference sequence). CDR3 length: 13 amino acids. This CDR3 reads CASRRGGNQPQHF.

V and J are TRBV27 and TRBJ1-5; the D call from TCRdb, TRBD1, cannot be confirmed without DNA. Germline CDR1 and CDR2: MNHEY and SMNVEV (reference sequence). The CDR3 has 15 amino acids. The CDR3 here is CASRLTGSGNQPQHF.

CDR3 sequence: CASSYSTDMNTEAFF. This rearrangement joins TRBV6-5 to TRBJ1-1. The germline gives CDR1 MNHEY, CDR2 SVGAGI. The CDR3 totals 15 residues.

The rearrangement links TRBV29-1 to TRBJ1-4; TCRdb's D call of TRBD1 is untestable without DNA. The CDR3 spans 17 residues. Looked up from germline, CDR1 is SQVTM and CDR2 is ANQGSEA. The CDR3: CSVEGTGGGWTNEKLFF.

The chain's CDR3 is CASSLARLETQYF. The J gene is TRBJ2-5, the V gene TRBV7-6. The CDR3 is made up of 13 amino acids. From germline, CDR1 is SGHVS and CDR2 FNYEAQ.

The V and J genes are TRBV7-9 and TRBJ2-1; there is no DNA to check the TCRdb D call of TRBD2. CDR3 length equals 15 residues. Germline V lookup: CDR1 SEHNR, CDR2 FQNEAQ (reference sequence). This chain's CDR3 is CASSPGTSGSDEQFF.

The chain recombines TRBV20-1 with TRBJ2-5; TCRdb outputs TRBD1, but without DNA this stays unchecked. Germline loops: CDR1 DFQATT, CDR2 SNEGSKA (reference sequence). The CDR3 is 14 residues long. The CDR3 region is CSADSGGAQETQYF.

The genes are TRBV5-1 and TRBJ1-6; checking the TCRdb D call of TRBD1 is not possible without DNA. In germline, CDR1 is SGHRS, CDR2 YFSETQ. This CDR3 has 14 amino acids. CDR3 amino acids: CASSFQGEGSPLHF.

The chain is built from TRBV2 and TRBJ2-5; without DNA, the TCRdb call of TRBD1 cannot be checked. This CDR3 region has 14 residues. Germline V lookup: CDR1 SNHLY, CDR2 FYNNEI. The CDR3 sequence: CASRTGQIQETQYF.

The chain links TRBV2 to TRBJ1-1. Germline V gene data show CDR1 as SNHLY and CDR2 as FYNNEI. CDR3 length: 11 residues. The CDR3 loop reads CASLLGTRSFF.

The chain combines TRBV12-3 or TRBV12-4 with TRBJ2-1; checking the TCRdb D call of TRBD2 is not possible without DNA. The CDR3 is made up of 19 amino acids. CDR3 amino acids: CASSPGLAGVLFSYNEQFF.

The genes are TRBV20-1 and TRBJ2-1; TCRdb outputs TRBD1, but without DNA this stays unchecked. This CDR3 spans 14 amino acids. Germline assignment: CDR1 DFQATT and CDR2 SNEGSKA (reference sequence). Here the CDR3 reads CSAQPGTAYNEQFF.

V and J are TRBV5-6 and TRBJ2-7. Germline CDR1 and CDR2: SGHDT and YYEEEE. This CDR3 spans 15 amino acids. The CDR3: CASTPLGAETYEQYF.

The chain is built from TRBV20-1 and TRBJ2-3; the TRBD1 assignment by TCRdb is unverifiable without DNA. The CDR3 contains 15 residues. Germline loops: CDR1 DFQATT, CDR2 SNEGSKA (reference sequence). CDR3 residues: CSASRGGDFTDTQYF.

This chain joins TRBV24-1 and TRBJ2-3. The CDR3 covers 13 residues. CDR1 is KGHDR, CDR2 SFDVKD, per germline. This CDR3 reads CATRGATTDTQYF.

J is TRBJ1-6 and V is TRBV12-3 or TRBV12-4; TCRdb gives TRBD1 as the D gene, but with no DNA this cannot be confirmed. The CDR3 is made up of 13 amino acids. The CDR3 protein is CASKVRGGSPLHF.

J is TRBJ2-5 and V is TRBV11-2. The CDR3 loop spans 13 amino acids. Germline V gene data show CDR1 as SGHAT and CDR2 as FQNNGV. The CDR3 loop is CASSLRLKETQYF.

V is TRBV14 and J is TRBJ2-7; TCRdb calls TRBD2, which cannot be checked without DNA. This CDR3 region has 16 residues. Per the germline V gene, CDR1 is SGHDN and CDR2 is FVKESK. The CDR3 loop reads CASSQRLAARTYEQYF.

The chain links TRBV7-8 to TRBJ1-2; TCRdb indicates TRBD1, and absent DNA this call remains unverified. Germline V gene sequence: CDR1 SGHVS, CDR2 FQNEAQ. The CDR3 is made up of 13 amino acids. The CDR3 here is CASSTGQASGYTF.

This chain connects TRBV12-3 or TRBV12-4 to TRBJ2-7; there is no DNA to check the TCRdb D call of TRBD2. The CDR3 has 13 residues. CDR3 in amino acids: CATTWRAAGEQYF.

This chain uses TRBV20-1 with TRBJ2-7; checking the TCRdb D call of TRBD1 is not possible without DNA. This CDR3 is built from 18 residues. Germline CDR1 and CDR2: DFQATT and SNEGSKA (reference sequence). This CDR3 reads CSALWTGRSGQISYEQYF.

The gene calls are TRBV2 and TRBJ2-1; TCRdb picks TRBD2, but there is no DNA to check that call. Germline lookup yields CDR1 SNHLY and CDR2 FYNNEI. The CDR3 length is 13 residues. The CDR3: CASSERLAGDQFF.

The chain carries TRBV5-1 and TRBJ2-5; TCRdb designates TRBD2, a call that cannot be tested without DNA. The CDR3 has 18 amino acids. The germline V gene has CDR1 SGHRS and CDR2 YFSETQ. CDR3 region: CASSSSWASGSLQETQYF.

This chain connects TRBV7-2 to TRBJ2-7. There are 13 residues in the CDR3. From germline, CDR1 is SGHTA and CDR2 FQGNSA. The CDR3 protein is CASSLERLNEQYF.

The chain's CDR3 is CASSGSRTGGILDTQYF. V and J are TRBV25-1 and TRBJ2-3; the TCRdb D gene call, TRBD1, has no DNA to confirm it. The germline V gene encodes CDR1 MGHDK and CDR2 SYGVNS. The CDR3 runs to 17 residues.

The rearrangement joins TRBV4-1 to TRBJ2-1; with no DNA, the TCRdb D assignment of TRBD2 cannot be verified. This CDR3 has 16 amino acids. The germline gives CDR1 MGHRA, CDR2 YSYEKL. This CDR3 reads CASSQSRLAVNNEQFF.